The rows below give T cell receptor beta chains drawn from one sample of a study of T cells in Graves' hyperthyroidism and ophthalmopathy. TCRdb recomputed calls from the multiplex PCR reads with MiXCR, one row per CDR3 protein. Among hundreds of thousands of distinct CDR3 sequences, under 20% were seen once, and the ten largest hold around 4%. The sequenced material came from blood. Source of these receptors: a young woman with Graves' hyperthyroidism. Both conserved end residues are trimmed from each CDR3. The listing skips clone size in some rows; elsewhere it reads once, few, many or a size class.

V gene: TRBV3-1
clone size: many
CDR3 protein: ASSQGDFSDTQY

V gene: TRBV3-1
clone size: many
CDR3 protein: ASSASSGRDIYNEQF

V gene: TRBV20-1
clone size: few
CDR3 protein: SAPPGTGSGYT

V gene: TRBV7-2
clone size: many
CDR3 protein: ASSSMTGRGWAYEQY

V gene: TRBV5-1
clone size: NA
CDR3 protein: ASSLGDDGANVLT

V gene: TRBV27
clone size: many
CDR3 protein: ATLRLGGTLNTGELF

V gene: TRBV14
clone size: NA
CDR3 protein: ASSQWGNYEQY

V gene: TRBV29-1
clone size: many
CDR3 protein: SVEQDRTDTQY

V gene: TRBV20-1
clone size: few
CDR3 protein: SAWGDRLANTEAF

V gene: TRBV5-8
clone size: NA
CDR3 protein: ASSRGMVVERTDTQY

V gene: TRBV4-1
clone size: NA
CDR3 protein: ASSPQGRSNTGELF

V gene: TRBV20-1
clone size: many
CDR3 protein: SAGTGTSYEQY

V gene: TRBV28
clone size: many
CDR3 protein: ASRTFASPLSYEQY

V gene: TRBV11-2
clone size: many
CDR3 protein: ASSLGEGAYEQY

V gene: TRBV20-1
clone size: NA
CDR3 protein: SAPGESGLGTDTQY

V gene: TRBV18
clone size: NA
CDR3 protein: ASGRTGDSDTQY

V gene: TRBV27
clone size: few
CDR3 protein: ASSLKAGTSGSRYEQY

V gene: TRBV12-3/TRBV12-4
clone size: NA
CDR3 protein: ASRSGTSGTYNEQF

V gene: TRBV6-1
clone size: many
CDR3 protein: ASSRWGRATDNEQF

V gene: TRBV7-2
clone size: many
CDR3 protein: ASSLRWRSTDTQY

V gene: TRBV19
clone size: many
CDR3 protein: ASSIDRGGSTDTQY

V gene: TRBV11-3
clone size: few
CDR3 protein: ASSLGGYYNEQC

V gene: TRBV11-3
clone size: few
CDR3 protein: ASSRRTGVGDEQY

V gene: TRBV6-1
clone size: NA
CDR3 protein: ASSLSGPADTQY

V gene: TRBV9
clone size: few
CDR3 protein: ASSGTHHNEQF

V gene: TRBV5-1
clone size: few
CDR3 protein: ASSFTGANTGELF

V gene: TRBV28
clone size: few
CDR3 protein: ASSFKGIYSGANVLT

V gene: TRBV28
clone size: many
CDR3 protein: ASSLPLNYLYNEQF

V gene: TRBV7-8
clone size: many
CDR3 protein: ASSLVAPDEQY

V gene: TRBV20-1
clone size: few
CDR3 protein: SVPGLAGVIRGATGELF

V gene: TRBV12-3/TRBV12-4
clone size: many
CDR3 protein: ASSLGGSEGPQH

V gene: TRBV29-1
clone size: NA
CDR3 protein: SVTAPGLAGDRFTDTQY

V gene: TRBV2
clone size: many
CDR3 protein: ASETAGGASYEQY

V gene: TRBV18
clone size: many
CDR3 protein: ASSPRGGLYEQY

V gene: TRBV12-3/TRBV12-4
clone size: many
CDR3 protein: ASSLTRYEQY

V gene: TRBV19
clone size: NA
CDR3 protein: ASSDPLNYGYT

V gene: TRBV12-5
clone size: few
CDR3 protein: ASAPDLNYGYT

V gene: TRBV6-1
clone size: many
CDR3 protein: ASSDTGLEAF

V gene: TRBV7-2
clone size: NA
CDR3 protein: TSSAQAMEETQY

V gene: TRBV2
clone size: few
CDR3 protein: ASRRASIANEQF

V gene: TRBV4-1
clone size: NA
CDR3 protein: ASSQNWEQF

V gene: TRBV7-2
clone size: many
CDR3 protein: ASSPGLAGSYNEQF

V gene: TRBV19
clone size: many
CDR3 protein: ASSPYEGTEAF

V gene: TRBV15
clone size: NA
CDR3 protein: ATSSGIVAYEQY

V gene: TRBV15
clone size: NA
CDR3 protein: ATSRSLAVQETQY

V gene: TRBV27
clone size: NA
CDR3 protein: ASADRAGTEAF

V gene: TRBV11-3
clone size: NA
CDR3 protein: ASSPDGGDRYT

V gene: TRBV12-3/TRBV12-4
clone size: many
CDR3 protein: ASILGGVEQF

V gene: TRBV20-1
clone size: NA
CDR3 protein: SARAAGQGEDGYT

V gene: TRBV28
clone size: many
CDR3 protein: ASSLGLAGRYNEQF

V gene: TRBV19
clone size: NA
CDR3 protein: ASSKQANPYEQY

V gene: TRBV20-1
clone size: few
CDR3 protein: SASIRSYGYT

V gene: TRBV9
clone size: NA
CDR3 protein: ASSPLPGSRVTEAF

V gene: TRBV6-1
clone size: NA
CDR3 protein: ASTPGGTGRNIQY

V gene: TRBV12-3/TRBV12-4
clone size: many
CDR3 protein: ASSLSPGNEQF

V gene: TRBV4-2
clone size: NA
CDR3 protein: ASSQDLAGWNEQF

V gene: TRBV5-1
clone size: many
CDR3 protein: ASSLDTYYEQY

V gene: TRBV4-3
clone size: NA
CDR3 protein: ASSQEGTANTGELF

V gene: TRBV2
clone size: many
CDR3 protein: ASTGQSDGYT